Shown below are 16 T cell receptor beta chains from a single sample sequenced in a study of T cell clonality in common variable immunodeficiency. TCRdb's table, derived via immunoSEQ multiplex PCR, lists solely in-frame clones and lacks some. This sample comprises some 38,000 clones, none seen once only. The source material was peripheral blood mononuclear cells. These TCRs come from a person between 18 and 75 years old in good health.

Of note for this clone: The sequence runs out 3 residues before the end of the CDR3; the remainder is reconstructed from the germline J gene. J is TRBJ1-2 and V is TRBV19; 11 positions match TRBD1. Germline CDR1 LNHDA, CDR2 SQIVND (reference sequence). The CDR3 is made up of 19 amino acids. The CDR3 here is CASSSSPGTGGFSYNDYTF. Partial CDR3 DNA: TGTGCCAGTAGTAGCAGCCCCGGGACAGGGGGATTTTCCTACAATGAC.

In this sample, this clone turned up many times. The CDR3 extends 3 residues past the end of the read, so its final part is completed from the germline J gene. The rearrangement joins TRBV11-2 to TRBJ1-4; 7 bases align to TRBD1. Germline V gives CDR1 SGHAT, CDR2 FQNNGV. There are 14 residues in the CDR3. V dropped 4 bases and J dropped 8; count of bases not matched to a gene: 7. The CDR3 DNA, read in part, is TGTGCCAGCAGCTCGGGACAGTTCGAGGAAAAA. This sequence encodes CASSSGQFEEK. The complete CDR3 protein is CASSSGQFEEKLFF.

This clone was seen repeatedly, ten times or more. CDR3 in amino acids: CADGTSGDGTQYF. CDR3 DNA (partial): TGTGCCGACGGGACTAGCGGAGATGGGACC. The chain combines TRBV19 with TRBJ2-5; TRBD2 matches 11 bases. The observed sequence ends 3 residues before the CDR3 terminus, with the missing tail filled in from the germline J gene. The CDR3 has 13 amino acids. Germline CDR1 LNHDA, CDR2 SQIVND (reference sequence). Trimming took 11 bases from V and 7 from J; bases not matched to a gene: 9.

This clone was observed a handful of times. The read stops 3 residues short of the end of the CDR3; the missing end is completed from the germline J gene. The genes are TRBV18 and TRBJ2-2; TRBD2 might be the D (5 bases). The length of the CDR3 is 14 residues. The germline V gene has CDR1 KGHSH and CDR2 LQKENI. CDR3 bases read: TGTGCCAGCTCACCCCCCGTAGAGGGTGAAAAG. Amino acid sequence: CASSPPVEGEK. From start to end, the CDR3 is CASSPPVEGEKLFF.

This clone has ten or more counts. The CDR3 extends 3 residues past the end of the read, so its final part is completed from the germline J gene. The gene calls are TRBV19 and TRBJ1-5, with a tentative D call TRBD1 (6 bases). The V end lost 4 bases, the J end lost 5 bases, and 15 bases lay between the germline ends. Looked up from germline, CDR1 is LNHDA and CDR2 is SQIVND (reference sequence). The CDR3 has 15 residues. CDR3 sequence: CASSTLPQGYQPQHF. Incomplete CDR3 DNA: TGTGCCAGTAGTACACTACCACAGGGCTATCAGCCC.

Comment on this clone: Read data end 3 residues before the CDR3 end; the end is taken from the germline J gene. The chain couples TRBV30 to TRBJ1-2, with D perhaps TRBD1 (5 bases). Germline lookup yields CDR1 GTSNPN and CDR2 SVGIG (reference sequence). The CDR3 extends over 13 amino acids. The sequenced part of the CDR3 DNA is TGTGCTCAGAGGGGAAGCTCCTACAATGAC. It translates to CAQRGSSYND. The entire CDR3 sequence reads CAQRGSSYNDYTF. The entire variable domain, with the rest obtained from reference TRBV30 and TRBJ1-2, is as follows: SQTIHQWPATLVQPVGSPLSLECTVEGTSNPNLYWYRQAAGRGLQLLFYSVGIGQISSEVPQNLSASRPQDRQFILSSKKLLLSDSGFYLCAQRGSSYNDYTFGSGTRLTVV.

This clone was seen at least ten times. Read coverage stops 3 residues before the CDR3 terminus; the germline J gene supplies the remainder. This sequence joins TRBV18 and TRBJ2-1; 7 nucleotides align to TRBD1. CDR3 length: 14 residues. The germline gives CDR1 KGHSH, CDR2 LQKENI. V gave up 6 bases and J gave up 9 bases; unmatched junction bases: 11. This chain's CDR3 is CASSQGADRPEQFF. The CDR3 bases that were read are TGTGCCAGCTCTCAAGGAGCGGACAGGCCTGAG.

This clone has ten or more counts. The read gets to within 3 residues of the CDR3 end, and the germline J gene fills in the rest. The chain joins TRBV5-5 to TRBJ2-7, with a possible D match to TRBD1 (5 bases). Looked up from germline, CDR1 is SGHKS and CDR2 is YYEKEE (reference sequence). CDR3 length: 13 residues. With 0 bases removed from V and 6 bases from J, the gap between germline ends came to 10 bases. The CDR3 spells CASSLGTSREQYF. The CDR3 DNA, read in part, is TGTGCCAGCAGCTTGGGGACATCACGCGAG.

The table lists this clone with many counts. The read comes to an end 3 residues before the CDR3 does, leaving the germline J gene to fill in the end. The chain couples TRBV20-1 to TRBJ2-7; 9 nucleotides align to TRBD2. The J segment lost 0 bases and the V segment lost 4 bases, leaving 10 bases of the junction unmatched. CDR1 and CDR2 (germline): DFQATT, SNEGSKA (reference sequence). The CDR3 is 16 amino acids. The CDR3 protein is CSATPPILAGSYEQYF. CDR3 DNA (partial): TGCAGTGCTACCCCCCCTATACTAGCGGGCTCCTACGAG.

Details on this clone: Compared with germline, one end of the junction differs, possibly owing to a read error. The read finishes 3 residues shy of the CDR3 end, and the germline J gene is used to complete it. The rearrangement links TRBV19 to TRBJ2-1; 15 bases match TRBD2. The CDR3 is made up of 20 amino acids. Germline V CDR1 and CDR2: LNHDA, SQIVND (reference sequence). CDR3 in amino acids: CASSIERGLAGGRSYNEQFF. Incomplete CDR3 DNA: TGTGCCAGTAGCATAGAGCGGGGACTAGCGGGAGGCCGCTCCTACAATGAG.

With respect to this clone: The CDR3 extends 3 residues past the end of the read, so its final part is completed from the germline J gene. The chain is built from TRBV2 and TRBJ1-4, with D possibly being TRBD1 (5 bases). The CDR3 has 15 amino acids. The V gene's germline CDR1 is SNHLY and CDR2 FYNNEI. Deletions cut 10 bases from V and 4 bases from J, with 19 bases between. Here the CDR3 reads CATSEWRGYNEKLFF. The DNA read from the CDR3 is TGTGCCACCTCGGAATGGCGGGGGTATAATGAAAAA.

This clone was found many times. The observed sequence ends 3 residues before the CDR3 terminus, with the missing tail filled in from the germline J gene. The gene calls are TRBV7-9 and TRBJ2-7, with a possible D match to TRBD2 (7 bases). The CDR3 has 14 amino acids. Germline V gene lookup returns CDR1 SEHNR and CDR2 FQNEAQ (reference sequence). V was clipped by 4 bases and J by 5 bases, with 15 bases between them. CDR3 loop: CASSWGGRIDEQYF. The CDR3 bases that were read are TGTGCCAGCAGCTGGGGGGGGCGCATCGACGAG.

Concerning this clone: Read data end 3 residues before the CDR3 end; the end is taken from the germline J gene. The V gene is TRBV18, the J gene TRBJ1-2, with D hard to call. The CDR3 totals 14 residues. CDR1 and CDR2 from the germline V gene are KGHSH and LQKENI. This chain's CDR3 is CASSPELAKNIYTF. CDR3 DNA (partial): TGTGCCAGCTCACCAGAACTAGCCAAAAACATC.

This clone was seen at least ten times. With the read ending 3 residues before the CDR3 end, the germline J gene is used to fill in that end. The chain joins TRBV20-1 to TRBJ1-1; D ambiguous. V was shortened by 0 bases and J by 3 bases, with 8 bases between the two germline ends. Germline V gene data show CDR1 as DFQATT and CDR2 as SNEGSKA (reference sequence). The CDR3 is made up of 13 amino acids. The CDR3 spells CSAREIDDTEAFF. The DNA read from the CDR3 is TGCAGTGCTAGAGAAATAGATGACACTGAA.

With respect to this clone: Read sequence stops 3 residues before the CDR3 end, and the germline J gene provides the missing end. The chain is built from TRBV18 and TRBJ2-2; D uncertain. The CDR3 runs to 14 residues. In germline, CDR1 is KGHSH, CDR2 LQKENI. The sequenced CDR3 bases are TGTGCCAGCTCACGTGGCGCAACTAATGAAAAG. This codes for CASSRGATNEK. The CDR3 reads in full as CASSRGATNEKLFF. Combining the CDR3 with reference TRBV18 and TRBJ2-2 gives the whole variable domain NAGVMQNPRHLVRRRGQEARLRCSPMKGHSHVYWYRQLPEEGLKFMVYLQKENIIDESGMPKERFSAEFPKEGPSILRIQQVVRGDSAAYFCASSRGATNEKLFFGEGSRLTVL.

In its sample, this clone was seen many times. The read terminates 3 residues ahead of where the CDR3 ends, so the germline J gene completes it. The genes are TRBV4-1 and TRBJ1-5, with D possibly being TRBD1 (6 bases). The CDR3 totals 15 residues. Trimming stripped 3 bases from V and 5 bases from J, with 14 bases between. Germline lookup yields CDR1 MGHRA and CDR2 YSYEKL. CDR3: CASSHRDIDDQPQHF. The CDR3 DNA, read in part, is TGCGCCAGCAGCCACCGGGACATTGACGATCAGCCC.